These T cell receptor beta chains were read from a single sample in a study of identical twins. TCRdb recomputed calls from the 5' RACE reads with MiXCR, one row per CDR3 protein. In the table there are fewer than 250,000 distinct CDR3 sequences, roughly 7% of which are singletons. These same data were also listed under a study on yellow fever vaccine responses in identical twins.

Sequencing used memory (CD45RO+) T cells sorted from blood. The source of these receptors is a woman younger than 35 in good health. Each CDR3 is given with its conserved first and last residue. Fields, in order: J gene, D gene, clone size, V gene, CDR3 DNA, CDR3 protein. A D gene is named only where the DNA matches it firmly. Size tells how often a clone was seen (once, few, many) or the class of an expanded clone, and some rows leave it out.

J: TRBJ2-1; D: TRBD2; size: NA; V: TRBV9; DNA: TGTGCCAGCAGCGAGGGGACTAGCGGGAGGTTGAATGAGCAGTTCTTC; CDR3: CASSEGTSGRLNEQFF
J: TRBJ2-7; D: TRBD1; size: many; V: TRBV12-3/TRBV12-4; DNA: TGTGCCAGCAGTTACAGGGGTCTCCACTACGAGCAGTACTTC; CDR3: CASSYRGLHYEQYF
J: TRBJ2-3; D: NA; size: few; V: TRBV4-1; DNA: TGCGCCAGCAGCCAAGATGGGGCCATGGGACTCACAGATACGCAGTATTTT; CDR3: CASSQDGAMGLTDTQYF
J: TRBJ1-1; D: TRBD1; size: many; V: TRBV5-1; DNA: TGCGCCAGCAGGTGGGACAGGAACACTGAAGCTTTCTTT; CDR3: CASRWDRNTEAFF
J: TRBJ2-2; D: NA; size: NA; V: TRBV7-8; DNA: TGTGCCAGCAGCTTAGTCCCTCGTGGCGGGGAGCTGTTTTTT; CDR3: CASSLVPRGGELFF
J: TRBJ2-2; D: TRBD1; size: many; V: TRBV5-1; DNA: TGCGCCAGCAGCTTAACGGGACAGCCCAACACCGGGGAGCTGTTTTTT; CDR3: CASSLTGQPNTGELFF
J: TRBJ1-5; D: TRBD1; size: many; V: TRBV5-1; DNA: TGCGCCAGCAGCGAGGACAGGGACAATCAGCCCCAGCATTTT; CDR3: CASSEDRDNQPQHF
J: TRBJ2-5; D: TRBD1; size: many; V: TRBV5-1; DNA: TGCGCCAGCAGCGCCTCGACAGGGAAAGAGACCCAGTACTTC; CDR3: CASSASTGKETQYF
J: TRBJ1-2; D: NA; size: many; V: TRBV25-1; DNA: TGTGCCAGCAGTGAATATACGAGGGATAATGGCTACACCTTC; CDR3: CASSEYTRDNGYTF
J: TRBJ2-3; D: TRBD2; size: many; V: TRBV5-1; DNA: TGCGCCAGCAGCGCGGGACTAAAGGAGAATACGCAGTATTTT; CDR3: CASSAGLKENTQYF
J: TRBJ2-5; D: TRBD2; size: NA; V: TRBV5-1; DNA: TGCGCCAGCAGCCGCGGGGCTAGCGGGGGGGCGGAGACCCAGTACTTC; CDR3: CASSRGASGGAETQYF
J: TRBJ1-1; D: NA; size: NA; V: TRBV5-5; DNA: TGTGCCAGCAGCTTGACGGGCCAGGGTGAAGCTTTCTTT; CDR3: CASSLTGQGEAFF
J: TRBJ2-1; D: NA; size: few; V: TRBV10-1; DNA: TGCGCCAGCAGTGATGTGGGGGGCAGCTCCTACAATGAGCAGTTCTTC; CDR3: CASSDVGGSSYNEQFF
J: TRBJ2-3; D: NA; size: few; V: TRBV12-3/TRBV12-4; DNA: TGTGCCAGCAGTTTTCCAACAGGGACAGATACGCAGTATTTT; CDR3: CASSFPTGTDTQYF
J: TRBJ2-7; D: TRBD2; size: NA; V: TRBV3-1; DNA: TGTGCCAGCAGCCCGAACCTTAGCGGGATTAGGTCCTACGAGCAGTACTTC; CDR3: CASSPNLSGIRSYEQYF
J: TRBJ2-7; D: NA; size: many; V: TRBV6-5; DNA: TGTGCCAGCAGTTACAGGCCAGATGAGTCCTACGAGCAGTACTTC; CDR3: CASSYRPDESYEQYF